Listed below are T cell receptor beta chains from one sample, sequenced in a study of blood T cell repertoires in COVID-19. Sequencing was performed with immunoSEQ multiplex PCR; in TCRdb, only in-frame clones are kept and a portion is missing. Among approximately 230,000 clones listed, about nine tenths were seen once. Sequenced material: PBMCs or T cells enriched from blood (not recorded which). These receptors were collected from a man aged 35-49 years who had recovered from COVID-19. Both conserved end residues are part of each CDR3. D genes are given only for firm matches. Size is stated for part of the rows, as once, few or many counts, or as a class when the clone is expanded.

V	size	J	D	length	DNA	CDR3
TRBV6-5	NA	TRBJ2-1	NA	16	TGTGCCAGCAGTTCACCGGGGGGCACCTCCTACAATGAGCAGTTCTTC	CASSSPGGTSYNEQFF
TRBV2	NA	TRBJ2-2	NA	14	TGTGCCAGCAGGGAGGGAGAGAACACCGGGGAGCTGTTTTTT	CASREGENTGELFF
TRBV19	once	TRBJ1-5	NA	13	TGTGCCAGTAGTACCCAAAACAATCAGCCCCAGCATTTT	CASSTQNNQPQHF
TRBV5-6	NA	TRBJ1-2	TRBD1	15	TGTGCCAGCAGCGCCCGGACAGGGGCCGTCTATGGCTACACCTTC	CASSARTGAVYGYTF
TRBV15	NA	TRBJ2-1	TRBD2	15	TGTGCCACCAGCGGTAGCGGGGGGCGCTACAATGAGCAGTTCTTC	CATSGSGGRYNEQFF
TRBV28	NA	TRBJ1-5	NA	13	TGTGCCAGCAACGCAGGCGTCTATCAGCCCCAGCATTTT	CASNAGVYQPQHF
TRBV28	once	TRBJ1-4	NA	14	TGTGCCAGCATGAAAGGGGGAACTAATGAAAAACTGTTTTTT	CASMKGGTNEKLFF
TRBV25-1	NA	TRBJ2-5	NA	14	TGTGCCAGCAGTGAATTGACAGCCCAAGAGACCCAGTACTTC	CASSELTAQETQYF
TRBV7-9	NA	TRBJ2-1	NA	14	TGTGCCAGCAGCTTCTCCAGGGTTTACAATGAGCAGTTCTTC	CASSFSRVYNEQFF
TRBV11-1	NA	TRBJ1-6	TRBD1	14	TGTGCCAGCAGCCTATGGACAGGGGATTCACCCCTCCACTTT	CASSLWTGDSPLHF
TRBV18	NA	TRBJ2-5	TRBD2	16	TGTGCCAGCTCACCACCACTAGCGGGAGTCCAAGAGACCCAGTACTTC	CASSPPLAGVQETQYF
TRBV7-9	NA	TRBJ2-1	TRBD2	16	TGTGCCAGCAGCTTAGGCGGGACTAGCGGGAGTGATGAGCAGTTCTTC	CASSLGGTSGSDEQFF
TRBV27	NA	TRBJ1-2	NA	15	TGTGCCAGCAGTTTGTGGCGATCAGGGGACTATGGCTACACCTTC	CASSLWRSGDYGYTF
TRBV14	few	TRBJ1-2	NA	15	TGTGCCAGCAGCCAAGATCTCGAGTCGTACTATGGCTACACCTTC	CASSQDLESYYGYTF
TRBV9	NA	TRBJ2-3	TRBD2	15	TGTGCCAGCAGCGAGACCGGGACTAGCGGGGGGACGCAGTATTTT	CASSETGTSGGTQYF
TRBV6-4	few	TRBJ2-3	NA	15	TGTGCCAGCAGTGACACCCGGACTAGCACAGATACGCAGTATTTT	CASSDTRTSTDTQYF
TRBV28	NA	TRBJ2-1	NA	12	TGTGCCAGCAGTTTTTCATACAATGAGCAGTTCTTC	CASSFSYNEQFF
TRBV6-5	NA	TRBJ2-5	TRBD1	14	TGTGCCAGCAGTCTTACAGGGGGCGGCGAGACCCAGTACTTC	CASSLTGGGETQYF
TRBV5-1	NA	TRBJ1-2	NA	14	TGCGCCAGCAGCTTGGGAGACATTAACTATGGCTACACCTTC	CASSLGDINYGYTF
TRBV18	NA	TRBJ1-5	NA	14	TGTGCCAGCTCACCGGGCAGGGAAACGTGGCCCCAGCATTTT	CASSPGRETWPQHF
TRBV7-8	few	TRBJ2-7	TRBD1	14	TGTGCCAGCAGCCGGCGGAGGACAGGGGGCGAGCAGTACTTC	CASSRRRTGGEQYF
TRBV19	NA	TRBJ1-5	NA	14	TGTGCCAGTAGTTTCGGTCCTAGCAATCAGCCCCAGCATTTT	CASSFGPSNQPQHF
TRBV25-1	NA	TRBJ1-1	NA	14	TGTGCCAGCAGTGAGGGCGGGGGGAGTACTGAAGCTTTCTTT	CASSEGGGSTEAFF
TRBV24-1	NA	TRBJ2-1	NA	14	TGTGCCACCCATCCGGAGGGCTCCTACAATGAGCAGTTCTTC	CATHPEGSYNEQFF
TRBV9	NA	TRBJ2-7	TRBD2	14	TGTGCCAGCAGCGACGGACTAGCGGAACGGGAGCAGTACTTC	CASSDGLAEREQYF
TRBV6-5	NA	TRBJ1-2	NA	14	TGTGCCAGCAGAAAAGTAGGGGAGGACTATGGCTACACCTTC	CASRKVGEDYGYTF
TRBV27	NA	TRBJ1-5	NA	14	TGTGCCAGCAGTACGGGGGGTTCCAATCAGCCCCAGCATTTT	CASSTGGSNQPQHF
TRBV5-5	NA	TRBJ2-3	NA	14	TGTGCCAGCAGCTTGGAGCCAGGGTCAGATACGCAGTATTTT	CASSLEPGSDTQYF
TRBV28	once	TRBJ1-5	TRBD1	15	TGTGCCAGCAGTGACGACAGGGGGTCCGCACAGCCCCAGCATTTT	CASSDDRGSAQPQHF
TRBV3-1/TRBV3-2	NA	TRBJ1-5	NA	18	TGTGCCACCCTAGACAGGAAGCGGGATCCCCCCCTCAATCAGCCCCAGCATTTT	CATLDRKRDPPLNQPQHF
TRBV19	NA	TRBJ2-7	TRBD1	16	TGTGCCAGTAGTATAGCCGGGGACAGGACCGACTACGAGCAGTACTTC	CASSIAGDRTDYEQYF
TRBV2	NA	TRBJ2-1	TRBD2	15	TGTGCCAGTATGACCGCGGGACTAGCTATGAATGAGCAGTTCTTC	CASMTAGLAMNEQFF
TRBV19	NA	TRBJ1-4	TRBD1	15	TGTGCCAGTAGTAGGGAGACAGGGGGTTACGAAAAACTGTTTTTT	CASSRETGGYEKLFF
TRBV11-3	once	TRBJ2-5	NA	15	TGTGCCAGCAGCTTAGGGCAGGCGCCACAAGAGACCCAGTACTTC	CASSLGQAPQETQYF
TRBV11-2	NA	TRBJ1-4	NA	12	TGTGCCAGCAGCCAGGGCCCTCGGGAACTGTTTTTT	CASSQGPRELFF
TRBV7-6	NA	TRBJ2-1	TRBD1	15	TGTGCCAGCAGCTTTTCAGGGGGCTGGGCAAATGAGCAGTTCTTC	CASSFSGGWANEQFF
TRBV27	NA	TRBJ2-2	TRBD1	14	TGTGCCAGCAGTTTGGACAGGGGGTCCGGGGAGCTGTTTTTT	CASSLDRGSGELFF
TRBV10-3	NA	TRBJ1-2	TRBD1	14	TGTGCCATCAGTGGACCGGGACAGGGGAATGGCTACACCTTC	CAISGPGQGNGYTF
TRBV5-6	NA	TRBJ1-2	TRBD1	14	TGTGCCAGCAGCGTTACGGGACAGCAGTATGGCTACACCTTC	CASSVTGQQYGYTF
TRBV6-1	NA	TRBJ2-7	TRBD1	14	TGTGCCAGCAGTGACAGGGGGCTGGCCTACGAGCAGTACTTC	CASSDRGLAYEQYF
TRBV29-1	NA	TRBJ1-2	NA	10	TGCAGCGTTGCTGACACTGGCTACACCTTC	CSVADTGYTF
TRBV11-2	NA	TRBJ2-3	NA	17	TGTGCCAGCAGCGCTAACCCCCCGGGACTTCGCACAGATACGCAGTATTTT	CASSANPPGLRTDTQYF
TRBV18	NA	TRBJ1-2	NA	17	TGTGCCAGCTCACAACAACAGGGTGGGAGTTCACACTATGGCTACACCTTC	CASSQQQGGSSHYGYTF
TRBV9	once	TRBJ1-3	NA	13	TGTGCCAGCAGCGAAACCCAGAGAAACACCATATATTTT	CASSETQRNTIYF
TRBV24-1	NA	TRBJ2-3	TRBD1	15	TGTGCCACCAGCGGGACAGGGGGCAATACAGATACGCAGTATTTT	CATSGTGGNTDTQYF
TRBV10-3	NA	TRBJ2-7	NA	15	TGTGCCATCAGGGGGACTCTAACAACCTCCTACGAGCAGTACTTC	CAIRGTLTTSYEQYF
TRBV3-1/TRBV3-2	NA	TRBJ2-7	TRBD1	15	TGTGCCAGCAGCCAAGTTGGGACAGGGCACTACGAGCAGTACTTC	CASSQVGTGHYEQYF
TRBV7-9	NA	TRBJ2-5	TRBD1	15	TGTGCCAGCAGCTCAGCCGGGACAGGGGAAGAGACCCAGTACTTC	CASSSAGTGEETQYF
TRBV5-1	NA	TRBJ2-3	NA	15	TGCGCCAGCAGTTTTGCCCCTATCAGCACAGATACGCAGTATTTT	CASSFAPISTDTQYF
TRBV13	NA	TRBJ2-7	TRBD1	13	TGTGCCAGCAGCTTCGGACAGGGGTACGAGCAGTACTTC	CASSFGQGYEQYF
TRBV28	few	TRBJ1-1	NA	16	TGTGCCAGCAGCCTACCCACTTCCGGTCAGAACACTGAAGCTTTCTTT	CASSLPTSGQNTEAFF
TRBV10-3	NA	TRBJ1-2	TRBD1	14	TGTGCCATCAGTCCGGACAGGGTGAACTATGGCTACACCTTC	CAISPDRVNYGYTF
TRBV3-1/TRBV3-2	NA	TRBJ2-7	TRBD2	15	TGTGCCAGCAGCCATCTAGCGGGGGGATCCTACGAGCAGTACTTC	CASSHLAGGSYEQYF
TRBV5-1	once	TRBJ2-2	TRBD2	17	TGCGCCAGCAGCTTGGATAGCGGGGGGATGAACACCGGGGAGCTGTTTTTT	CASSLDSGGMNTGELFF
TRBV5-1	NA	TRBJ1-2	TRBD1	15	TGCGCCAGCCATTTCAACGGAGGGACAGGGCTTGGCTACACCTTC	CASHFNGGTGLGYTF
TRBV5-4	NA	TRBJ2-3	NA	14	TGTGCCACACTACAGGGTCCCCCTTCAGATACGCAGTATTTT	CATLQGPPSDTQYF
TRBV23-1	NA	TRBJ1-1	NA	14	TGCGCCAGCAGGCGTGTTGAGATGAACCCTGAAGCTTTCTTT	CASRRVEMNPEAFF